Reported below is one T cell receptor beta chain. The data were taken from a study of radiotherapy plus CTLA-4 blockade in lung cancer. Profiling relied on immunoSEQ multiplex PCR, and the TCRdb table lists in-frame clones only, not all of them. Among approximately 25,000 clones, approximately 73% were seen once, and the ten largest hold roughly 4%. The germline gives CDR1 SGHRS, CDR2 YFSETQ. Trimming shortened V by 4 bases and J by 7 bases, and 11 bases separated the two germline ends. The CDR3 extends over 13 amino acids. The sequence was obtained from a human donor with non-small cell lung cancer who had stable disease on radiotherapy plus ipilimumab. This rearrangement joins TRBV5-1 to TRBJ1-4, with D possibly matching TRBD1 (5 bases). This specimen was peripheral blood, taken from a patient treated with radiotherapy plus ipilimumab. The CDR3 loop reads CASSQGAPEKLFF. CDR3 nucleotides: TGCGCCAGCAGCCAAGGGGCCCCTGAAAAACTGTTTTTT.